The rows below give T cell receptor beta chains drawn from one sample of a study of cytomegalovirus exposure and HLA in healthy donors. Sequenced by immunoSEQ multiplex PCR; TCRdb stores in-frame clones only, minus some. The table lists 120,000 or so clones, 74% of them singletons. Sequencing was carried out using PBMCs. The receptors stem from a woman aged 45-59 years in good health and CMV-seropositive. Both conserved end residues are part of each CDR3. A D gene is named only where the DNA matches it firmly. Size tells how often a clone was seen (once, few, many) or the class of an expanded clone, and some rows leave it out.

>NA|14|TRBV6-1|NA|TRBJ1-5
TGTGCCAGCAGAACAGGGCTGCGGAATCAGCCCCAGCATTTT
CASRTGLRNQPQHF
>NA|16|TRBV4-1|few|TRBJ1-5
TGCGCCAGCAGCCCGGACACGGCCCGATTTAATCAGCCCCAGCATTTT
CASSPDTARFNQPQHF
>TRBD2|15|TRBV10-3|NA|TRBJ2-5
TGTGCCATCAGTGACCCAGCGGGGGGCGATGAGACCCAGTACTTC
CAISDPAGGDETQYF
>TRBD2|14|TRBV29-1|NA|TRBJ2-7
TGCAGCGTTGGTACGGGACTAGCGGGGGGCGAGCAGTACTTC
CSVGTGLAGGEQYF
>NA|14|TRBV9|NA|TRBJ1-3
TGTGCCAGCAGCGTCGACAGCTCTGGAAACACCATATATTTT
CASSVDSSGNTIYF
>NA|15|TRBV7-2|NA|TRBJ2-5
TGTGCCAGCAGCTTACAGAGGGGGGGCGGGGAGACCCAGTACTTC
CASSLQRGGGETQYF
>NA|14|TRBV9|few|TRBJ1-1
TGTGCCAGCAGCGTACTCGGGGTGGCCACTGAAGCTTTCTTT
CASSVLGVATEAFF
>NA|13|TRBV13|few|TRBJ2-7
TGTGCCAGCAGCCAAGCGACCACCTACGAGCAGTACTTC
CASSQATTYEQYF
>NA|13|TRBV5-8|NA|TRBJ2-7
TGTGCCAGCAGCTTTGACAGAAACTACGAGCAGTACTTC
CASSFDRNYEQYF
>TRBD1|16|TRBV4-2|NA|TRBJ1-2
TGTGCCAGCAGCCTAGGGGCAACAGGGGAGCCGAATGGCTACACCTTC
CASSLGATGEPNGYTF
>NA|11|TRBV7-9|NA|TRBJ1-2
TGTGCCAGCACCCCCCTTTATGGCTACACCTTC
CASTPLYGYTF
>NA|15|TRBV2|NA|TRBJ2-3
TGTGCCAGCACAGAGACGGGGGTCGTGGGAGATACGCAGTATTTT
CASTETGVVGDTQYF
>TRBD1|13|TRBV9|NA|TRBJ2-7
TGTGCCAGCAGTCGGACAGGGGCCTACGAGCAGTACTTC
CASSRTGAYEQYF
>NA|12|TRBV7-9|few|TRBJ2-3
TGTGCCAGCAGCGCTAGGGGCAGAATGGACTATTTT
CASSARGRMDYF